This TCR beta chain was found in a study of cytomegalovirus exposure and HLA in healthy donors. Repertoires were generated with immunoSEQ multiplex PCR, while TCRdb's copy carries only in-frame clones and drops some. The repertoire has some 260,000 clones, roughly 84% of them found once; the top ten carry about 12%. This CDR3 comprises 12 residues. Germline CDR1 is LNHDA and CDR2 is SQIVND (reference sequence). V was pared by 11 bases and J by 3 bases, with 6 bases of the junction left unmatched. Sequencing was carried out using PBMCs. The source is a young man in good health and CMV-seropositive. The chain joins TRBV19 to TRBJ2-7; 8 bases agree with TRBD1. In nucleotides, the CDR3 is TGTGCCCCAGGGGGCCCCGTCTACGAGCAGTACTTC. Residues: CAPGGPVYEQYF.